This TCR beta chain was retrieved from a study of OX40 agonist ivuxolimab in advanced cancers. Overall study: Age averaged about 62 years (range roughly 20 to 90), and around 78% were male. General study points: What antigens the expanded peripheral T cells recognized was never established.

About this clone: The antigen remains undetermined.

The CDR3 runs 13 residues. Germline V lookup: CDR1 SGHNT, CDR2 YENEEA. After removal of 5 bases from V and 5 bases from J, the junction contained 5 bases not matched to a gene. People who had autoimmune disease history or systemic immunosuppression were excluded. Method: immunoSEQ multiplex PCR; TCRdb's copy keeps in-frame clones and lacks some. The data contain 80,000 to 130,000 clones, just over 90% of them singletons. Sequencing was performed on CD4+ or CD8+ T cells sorted from blood, taken in a trial of the OX40 agonist ivuxolimab. The sequence came from an adult with an advanced solid tumor such as melanoma, head and neck, liver or kidney cancer. This chain connects TRBV11-3 to TRBJ2-7; 8 bases fit TRBD2. The CDR3 DNA follows: TGTGCCAGCAGCCAAGGGACTAGGAACGAGCAGTACTTC. It is translated as CASSQGTRNEQYF.